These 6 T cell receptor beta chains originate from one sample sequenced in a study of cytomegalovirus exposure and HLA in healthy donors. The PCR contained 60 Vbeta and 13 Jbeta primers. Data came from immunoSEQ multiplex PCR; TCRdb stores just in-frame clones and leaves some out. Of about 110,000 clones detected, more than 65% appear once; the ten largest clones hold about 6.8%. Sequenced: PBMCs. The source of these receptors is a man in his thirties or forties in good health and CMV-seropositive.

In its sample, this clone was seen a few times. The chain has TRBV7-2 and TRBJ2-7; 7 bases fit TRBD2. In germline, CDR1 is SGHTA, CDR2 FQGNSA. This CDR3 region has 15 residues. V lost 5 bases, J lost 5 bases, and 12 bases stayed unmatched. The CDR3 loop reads CASSEDGLVIDEQYF. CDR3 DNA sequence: TGTGCCAGCAGCGAAGATGGACTAGTTATTGACGAGCAGTACTTC.

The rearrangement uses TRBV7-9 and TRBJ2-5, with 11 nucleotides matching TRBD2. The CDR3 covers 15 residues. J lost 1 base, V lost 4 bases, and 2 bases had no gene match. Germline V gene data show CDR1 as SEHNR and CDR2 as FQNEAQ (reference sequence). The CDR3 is CASSSSGGFQETQYF. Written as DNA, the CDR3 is TGTGCCAGCAGCTCTAGCGGGGGGTTCCAAGAGACCCAGTACTTC.

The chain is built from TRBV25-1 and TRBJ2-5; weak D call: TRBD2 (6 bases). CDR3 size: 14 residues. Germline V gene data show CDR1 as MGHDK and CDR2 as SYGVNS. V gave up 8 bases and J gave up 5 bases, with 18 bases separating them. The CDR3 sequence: CASAFRAGSETQYF. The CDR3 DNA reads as TGTGCCAGCGCGTTTAGGGCGGGGAGTGAGACCCAGTACTTC.

CDR3 sequence (DNA): TGTGCCACCCTAAACGTCGGGGGTGGCTATGGCTACACCTTC. Its protein product is CATLNVGGGYGYTF. The rearrangement uses TRBV19 and TRBJ1-2, with D tentatively TRBD1 (5 bases). Germline V CDR1 and CDR2: LNHDA, SQIVND (reference sequence). The V and J ends lost 10 bases and 4 bases respectively, with 19 bases between them. The CDR3 consists of 14 residues.

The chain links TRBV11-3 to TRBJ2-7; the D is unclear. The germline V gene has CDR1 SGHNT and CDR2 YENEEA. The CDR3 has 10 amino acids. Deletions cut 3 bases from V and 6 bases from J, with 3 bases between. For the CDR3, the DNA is TGTGCCAGCAGCTTTATCGAGCAGTACTTC. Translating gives CASSFIEQYF.

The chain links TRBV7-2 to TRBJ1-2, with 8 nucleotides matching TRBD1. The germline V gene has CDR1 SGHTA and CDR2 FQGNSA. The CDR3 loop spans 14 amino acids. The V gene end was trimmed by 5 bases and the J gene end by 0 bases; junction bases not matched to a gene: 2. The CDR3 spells CASSKDRANYGYTF. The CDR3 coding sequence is TGTGCCAGCAGCAAGGACAGGGCTAACTATGGCTACACCTTC.